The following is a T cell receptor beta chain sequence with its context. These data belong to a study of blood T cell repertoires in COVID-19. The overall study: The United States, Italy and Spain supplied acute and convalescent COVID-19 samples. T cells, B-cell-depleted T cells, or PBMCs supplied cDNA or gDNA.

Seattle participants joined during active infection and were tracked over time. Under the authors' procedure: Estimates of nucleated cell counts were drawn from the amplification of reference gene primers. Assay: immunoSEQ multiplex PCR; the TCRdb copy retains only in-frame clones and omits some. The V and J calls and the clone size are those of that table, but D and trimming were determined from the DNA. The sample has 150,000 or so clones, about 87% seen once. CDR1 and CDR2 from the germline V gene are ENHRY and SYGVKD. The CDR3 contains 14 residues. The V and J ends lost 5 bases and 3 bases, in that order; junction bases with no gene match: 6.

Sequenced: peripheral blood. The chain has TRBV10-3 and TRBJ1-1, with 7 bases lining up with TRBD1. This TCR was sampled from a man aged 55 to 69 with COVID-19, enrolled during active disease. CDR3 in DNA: TGTGCCATCAGTACCACCCAGGGGGACACTGAAGCTTTCTTT. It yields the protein CAISTTQGDTEAFF.